What follows describes a single TCR beta chain. This CDR3 region has 15 residues. V shed 2 bases and J shed 3 bases, with 14 bases lying between them. Germline CDR1 is WSHSY and CDR2 is SAAADI. The assay was immunoSEQ multiplex PCR, and TCRdb's table has in-frame clones only and misses some. The data contain about 200,000 clones, around 83% of them singletons. This record belongs to a study of blood T cell repertoires in COVID-19. Background on the study: Material from acute and convalescent COVID-19 was sourced from the United States, Italy and Spain.

The clonotype was recovered from a woman aged 80 or older with acute or convalescent COVID-19. The chain employs TRBV10-2 and TRBJ2-7, with D possibly matching TRBD2 (5 bases). The sequenced material came from peripheral blood. CDR3: CASSELRDSHYEQYF. The CDR3 DNA follows: TGCGCCAGCAGTGAGCTCCGGGATAGTCACTACGAGCAGTACTTC.